This TCR beta chain was retrieved from a study of T cell responses to AZD1222 COVID-19 vaccine. Study-wide points: The repertoires were collected only after the peak T cell response. Unmutated variant regions are reportedly targeted by nearly half of spike-specific TCRs. Donors in the cohort were predominantly white British and more often female, and clonal diversity was possibly underestimated.

The CDR3 contains 15 residues. Trimming stripped 3 bases from V and 2 bases from J, with 8 bases between. In germline, CDR1 is MRHNA, CDR2 SNTAGT. In the case of this clone: Its antigen is as yet unknown.

Only in-frame clones appear in the TCRdb table, and some are missing; sequencing was by immunoSEQ multiplex PCR. The data show 130,000 or so clones, about 89% seen once. The sequenced sample was peripheral blood, obtained on day 0 of AZD1222 vaccination. The receptor's source is an adult in good health. The chain has TRBV6-4 and TRBJ2-6; the D gene is possibly TRBD1 (5 bases). Written as DNA, the CDR3 is TGTGCCAGCAGTGAAGAAGGGGCTGGGGCCAACGTCCTGACTTTC. Its protein product is CASSEEGAGANVLTF.